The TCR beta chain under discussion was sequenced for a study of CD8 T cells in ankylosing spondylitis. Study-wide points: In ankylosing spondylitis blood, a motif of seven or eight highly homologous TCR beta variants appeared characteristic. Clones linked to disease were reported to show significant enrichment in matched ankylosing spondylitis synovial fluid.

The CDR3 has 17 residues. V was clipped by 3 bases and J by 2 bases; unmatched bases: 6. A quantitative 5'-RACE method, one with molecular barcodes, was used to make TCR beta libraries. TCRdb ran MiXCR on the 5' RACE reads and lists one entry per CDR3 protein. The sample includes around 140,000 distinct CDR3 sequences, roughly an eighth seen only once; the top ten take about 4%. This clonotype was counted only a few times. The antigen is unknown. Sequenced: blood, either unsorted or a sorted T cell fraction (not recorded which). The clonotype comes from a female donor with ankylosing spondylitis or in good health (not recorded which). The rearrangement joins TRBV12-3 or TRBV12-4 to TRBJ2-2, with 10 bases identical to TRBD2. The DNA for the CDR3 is TGTGCCAGCAGTTTCGCTAGCGGGAGCCCAAACACCGGGGAGCTGTTTTTT. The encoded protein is CASSFASGSPNTGELFF.